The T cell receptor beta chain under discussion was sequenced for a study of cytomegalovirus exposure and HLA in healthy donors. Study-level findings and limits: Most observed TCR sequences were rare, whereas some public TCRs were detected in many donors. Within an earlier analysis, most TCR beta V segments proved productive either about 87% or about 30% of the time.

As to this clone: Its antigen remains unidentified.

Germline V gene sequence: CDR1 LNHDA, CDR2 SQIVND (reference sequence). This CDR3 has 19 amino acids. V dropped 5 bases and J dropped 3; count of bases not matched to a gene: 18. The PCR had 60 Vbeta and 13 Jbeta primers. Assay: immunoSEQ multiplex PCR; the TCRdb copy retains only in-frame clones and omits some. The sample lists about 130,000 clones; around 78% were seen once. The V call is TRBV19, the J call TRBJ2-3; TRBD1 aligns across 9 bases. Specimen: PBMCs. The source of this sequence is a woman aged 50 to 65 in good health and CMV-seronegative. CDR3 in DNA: TGTGCCAGTAGTCAGGAGAGGCAAGTGAGGACAGGGGATACAGATACGCAGTATTTT. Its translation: CASSQERQVRTGDTDTQYF. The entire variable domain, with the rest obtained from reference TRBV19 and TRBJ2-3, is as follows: DGGITQSPKYLFRKEGQNVTLSCEQNLNHDAMYWYRQDPGQGLRLIYYSQIVNDFQKGDIAEGYSVSREKKESFPLTVTSAQKNPTAFYLCASSQERQVRTGDTDTQYFGPGTRLTVL.